This T cell receptor (beta chain) was identified during a study of glioma-infiltrating T cells. Germline values: CDR1 ENHRY, CDR2 SYGVKD. The CDR3 covers 15 residues. With 3 bases removed from V and 3 bases from J, the gap between germline ends came to 13 bases. The iRepertoire nested amplicon-rescue multiplex PCR amplified TCR alpha and beta CDR3s from RNA. In TCRdb, the multiplex PCR reads were re-called with MiXCR into one record per CDR3 protein. This sample has 100,000 to 150,000 distinct CDR3 sequences, with more than 20% found just once. Study findings and constraints: Tissue and blood shared very few CDR3 sequences.

Of note for this clonotype: What it binds is not known.

The sequence came from a human donor with low-grade glioma or glioblastoma, undergoing nonglioma brain surgery, or in good health (not recorded which). The chain has TRBV10-3 and TRBJ2-3; D might be TRBD1 (6 bases). The sample comprised glioma tissue, nonneoplastic brain tissue, or PBMCs (not recorded which). In nucleotides, the CDR3 is TGTGCCATCAGTGACCCAGGGGCCGGGACAGATACGCAGTATTTT. Its translation: CAISDPGAGTDTQYF.